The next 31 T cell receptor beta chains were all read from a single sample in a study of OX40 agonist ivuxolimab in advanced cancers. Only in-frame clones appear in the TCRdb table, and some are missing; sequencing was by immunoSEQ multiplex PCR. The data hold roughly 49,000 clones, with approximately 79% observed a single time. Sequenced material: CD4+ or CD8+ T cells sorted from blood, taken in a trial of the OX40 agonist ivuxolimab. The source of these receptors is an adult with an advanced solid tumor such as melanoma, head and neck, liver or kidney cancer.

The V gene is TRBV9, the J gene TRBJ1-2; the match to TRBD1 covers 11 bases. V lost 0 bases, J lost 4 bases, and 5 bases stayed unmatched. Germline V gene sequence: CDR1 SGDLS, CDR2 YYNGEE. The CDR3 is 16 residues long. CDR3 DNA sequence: TGTGCCAGCAGCGTAGGAGGGACAGGGGGTAGCTATGGCTACACCTTC. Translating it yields CASSVGGTGGSYGYTF.

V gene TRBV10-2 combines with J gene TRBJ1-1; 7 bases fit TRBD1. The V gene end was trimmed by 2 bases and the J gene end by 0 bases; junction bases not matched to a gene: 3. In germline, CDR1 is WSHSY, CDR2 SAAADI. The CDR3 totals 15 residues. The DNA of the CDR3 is TGCGCCAGCAGTGAGAGACAGGGCCTGAACACTGAAGCTTTCTTT. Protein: CASSERQGLNTEAFF.

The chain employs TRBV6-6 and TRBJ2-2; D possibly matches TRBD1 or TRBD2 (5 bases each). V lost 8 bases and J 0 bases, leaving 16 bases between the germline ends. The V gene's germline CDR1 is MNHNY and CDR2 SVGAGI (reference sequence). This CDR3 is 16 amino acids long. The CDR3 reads CASSSLPGPNTGELFF. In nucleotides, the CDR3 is TGTGCCAGCTCCTCACTACCGGGGCCGAACACCGGGGAGCTGTTTTTT.

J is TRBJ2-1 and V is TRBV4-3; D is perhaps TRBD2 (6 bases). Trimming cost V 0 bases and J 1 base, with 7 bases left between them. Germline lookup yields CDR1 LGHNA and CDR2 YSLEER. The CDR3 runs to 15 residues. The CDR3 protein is CASSQDRGSYNEQFF. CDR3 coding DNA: TGCGCCAGCAGCCAAGATCGGGGGTCCTACAATGAGCAGTTCTTC.

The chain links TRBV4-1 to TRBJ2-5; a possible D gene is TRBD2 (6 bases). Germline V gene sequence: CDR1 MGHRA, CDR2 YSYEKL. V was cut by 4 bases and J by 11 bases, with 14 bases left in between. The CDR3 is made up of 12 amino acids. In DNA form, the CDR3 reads TGCGCCAGCAGCCCTCTTGGAGGGGAGCAGTACTTC. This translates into CASSPLGGEQYF.

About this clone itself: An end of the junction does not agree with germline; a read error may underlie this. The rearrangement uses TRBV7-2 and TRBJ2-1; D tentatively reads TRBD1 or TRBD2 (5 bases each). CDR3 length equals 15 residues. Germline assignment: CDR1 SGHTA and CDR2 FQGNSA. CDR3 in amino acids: CASSLVLGTYNEQFF. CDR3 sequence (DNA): TGTGCCAGCAGCTTAGTCCTAGGGACCTATAATGAGCAGTTCTTC.

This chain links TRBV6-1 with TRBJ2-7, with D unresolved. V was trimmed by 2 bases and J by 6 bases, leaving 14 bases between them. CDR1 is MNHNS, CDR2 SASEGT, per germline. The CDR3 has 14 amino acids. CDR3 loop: CASSELRELLEQYF. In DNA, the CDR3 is TGTGCCAGCAGTGAACTTCGAGAGCTGCTCGAGCAGTACTTC.

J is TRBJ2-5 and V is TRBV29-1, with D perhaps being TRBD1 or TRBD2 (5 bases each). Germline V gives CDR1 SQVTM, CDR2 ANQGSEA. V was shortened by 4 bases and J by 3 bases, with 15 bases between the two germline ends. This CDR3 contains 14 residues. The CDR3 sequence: CSVVFVGGEETQYF. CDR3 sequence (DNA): TGCAGCGTTGTTTTTGTTGGGGGTGAAGAGACCCAGTACTTC.

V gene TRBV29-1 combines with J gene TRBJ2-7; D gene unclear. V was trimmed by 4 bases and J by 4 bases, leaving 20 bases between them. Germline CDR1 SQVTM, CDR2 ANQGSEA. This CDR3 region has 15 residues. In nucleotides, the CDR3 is TGCAGCGTTGTTTCGGGCCCGGATACCTCTTACGAGCAGTACTTC. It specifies CSVVSGPDTSYEQYF.

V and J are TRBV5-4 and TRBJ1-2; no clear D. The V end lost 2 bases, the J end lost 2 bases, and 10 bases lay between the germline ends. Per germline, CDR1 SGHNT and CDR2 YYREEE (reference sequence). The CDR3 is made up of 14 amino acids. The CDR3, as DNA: TGTGCCAGCAGCTTAGCAGGAGACAACTATGGCTACACCTTC. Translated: CASSLAGDNYGYTF.

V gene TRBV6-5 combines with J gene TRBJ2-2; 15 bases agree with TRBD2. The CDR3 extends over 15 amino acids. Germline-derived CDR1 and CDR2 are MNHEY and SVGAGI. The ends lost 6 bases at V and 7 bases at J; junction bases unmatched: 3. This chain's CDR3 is CASSRTSGRDGELFF. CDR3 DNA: TGTGCCAGCAGCCGGACTAGCGGGAGGGACGGGGAGCTGTTTTTT.

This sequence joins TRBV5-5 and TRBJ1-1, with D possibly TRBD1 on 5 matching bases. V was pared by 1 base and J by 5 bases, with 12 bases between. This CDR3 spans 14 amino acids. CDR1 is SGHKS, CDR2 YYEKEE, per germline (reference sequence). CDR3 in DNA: TGTGCCAGCAGCTTGAGGCAGGGAGGAACTGAAGCTTTCTTT. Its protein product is CASSLRQGGTEAFF. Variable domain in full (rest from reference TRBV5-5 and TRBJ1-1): DAGVTQSPTHLIKTRGQQVTLRCSPISGHKSVSWYQQVLGQGPQFIFQYYEKEERGRGNFPDRFSARQFPNYSSELNVNALLLGDSALYLCASSLRQGGTEAFFGQGTRLTVV.

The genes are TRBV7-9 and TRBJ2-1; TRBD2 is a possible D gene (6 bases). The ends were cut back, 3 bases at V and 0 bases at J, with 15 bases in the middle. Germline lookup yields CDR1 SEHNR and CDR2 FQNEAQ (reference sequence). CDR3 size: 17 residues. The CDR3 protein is CASSFPSSGYSYNEQFF. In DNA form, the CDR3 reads TGTGCCAGCAGCTTCCCCAGTAGCGGCTACTCCTACAATGAGCAGTTCTTC.

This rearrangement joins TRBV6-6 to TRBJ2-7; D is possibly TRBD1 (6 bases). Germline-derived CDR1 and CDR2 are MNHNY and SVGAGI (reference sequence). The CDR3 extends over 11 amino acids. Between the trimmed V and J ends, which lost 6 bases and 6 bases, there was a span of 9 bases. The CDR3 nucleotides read TGTGCCAGCAGGGCGACAGGCGAGCAGTACTTC. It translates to CASRATGEQYF.

CDR3 nucleotides: TGTGCCAGCAGAAGGACAGGGGGCCTCTATGGCTACACCTTC. Translated: CASRRTGGLYGYTF. The genes are TRBV5-6 and TRBJ1-2; TRBD1 matches at 11 bases. Germline V gene data show CDR1 as SGHDT and CDR2 as YYEEEE. Trimming at V came to 5 bases and at J to 4 bases, leaving 4 bases not matched to a gene. This CDR3 has 14 residues.

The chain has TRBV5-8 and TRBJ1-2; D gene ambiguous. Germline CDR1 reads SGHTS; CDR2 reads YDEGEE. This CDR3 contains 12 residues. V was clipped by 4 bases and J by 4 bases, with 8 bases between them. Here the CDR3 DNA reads TGTGCCAGCAGCAGACTCCTCTATGGCTACACCTTC. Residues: CASSRLLYGYTF.

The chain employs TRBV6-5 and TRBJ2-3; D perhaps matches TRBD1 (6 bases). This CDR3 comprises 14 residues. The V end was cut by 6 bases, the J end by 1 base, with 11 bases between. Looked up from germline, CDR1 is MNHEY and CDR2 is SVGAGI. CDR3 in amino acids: CASSRGTGTDTQYF. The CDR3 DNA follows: TGTGCCAGCAGCAGGGGAACGGGCACAGATACGCAGTATTTT.

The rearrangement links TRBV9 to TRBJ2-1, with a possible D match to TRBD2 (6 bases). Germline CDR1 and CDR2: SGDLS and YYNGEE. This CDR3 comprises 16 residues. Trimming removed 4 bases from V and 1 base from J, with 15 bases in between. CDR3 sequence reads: CASSRDSWGSYNEQFF. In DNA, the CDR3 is TGTGCCAGCAGCCGGGACTCATGGGGATCCTACAATGAGCAGTTCTTC.

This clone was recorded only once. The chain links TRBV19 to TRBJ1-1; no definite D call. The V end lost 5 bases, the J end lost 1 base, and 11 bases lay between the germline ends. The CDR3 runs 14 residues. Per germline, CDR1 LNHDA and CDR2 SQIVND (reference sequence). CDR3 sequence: CASSSQRGNTEAFF. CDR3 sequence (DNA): TGTGCCAGTAGTTCGCAGCGGGGGAACACTGAAGCTTTCTTT.

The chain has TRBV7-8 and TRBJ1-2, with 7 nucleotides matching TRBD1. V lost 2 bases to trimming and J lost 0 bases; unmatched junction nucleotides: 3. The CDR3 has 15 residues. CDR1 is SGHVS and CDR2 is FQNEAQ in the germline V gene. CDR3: CASSLQGQSNYGYTF. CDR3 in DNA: TGTGCCAGCAGCTTACAGGGACAGTCTAACTATGGCTACACCTTC.

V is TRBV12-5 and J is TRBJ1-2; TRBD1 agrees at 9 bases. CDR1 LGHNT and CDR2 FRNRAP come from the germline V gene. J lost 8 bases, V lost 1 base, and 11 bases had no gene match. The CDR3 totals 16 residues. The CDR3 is CASGLEAATGGWGYTF. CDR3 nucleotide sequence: TGTGCTAGTGGTTTGGAGGCGGCGACAGGGGGTTGGGGCTACACCTTC.

CDR3: CASSLDRGGSDTQYF. Here the CDR3 DNA reads TGTGCCAGCAGCTTGGACAGGGGGGGGTCAGATACGCAGTATTTT. This chain joins TRBV5-4 and TRBJ2-3; D possibly corresponds to TRBD1 (8 bases). Trimming removed 0 bases from V and 4 bases from J, with 12 bases in between. Germline V gives CDR1 SGHNT, CDR2 YYREEE (reference sequence). This CDR3 is built from 15 residues.

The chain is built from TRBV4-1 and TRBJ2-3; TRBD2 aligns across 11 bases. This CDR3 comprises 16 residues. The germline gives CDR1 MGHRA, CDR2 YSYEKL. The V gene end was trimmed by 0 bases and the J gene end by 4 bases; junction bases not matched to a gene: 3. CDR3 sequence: CASSQDSSGRADTQYF. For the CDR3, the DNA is TGCGCCAGCAGCCAAGACAGTAGCGGGAGGGCAGATACGCAGTATTTT.

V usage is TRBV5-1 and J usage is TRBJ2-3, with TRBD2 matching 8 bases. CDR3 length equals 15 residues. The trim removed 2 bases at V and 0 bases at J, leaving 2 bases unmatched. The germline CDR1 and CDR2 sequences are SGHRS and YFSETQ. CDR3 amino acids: CASSFPSGSTDTQYF. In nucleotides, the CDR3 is TGCGCCAGCAGCTTTCCTAGCGGGAGCACAGATACGCAGTATTTT.

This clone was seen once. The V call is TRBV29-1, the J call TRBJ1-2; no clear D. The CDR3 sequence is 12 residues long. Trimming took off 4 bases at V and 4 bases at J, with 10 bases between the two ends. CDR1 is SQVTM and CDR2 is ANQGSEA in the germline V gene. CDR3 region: CSVATVSYGYTF. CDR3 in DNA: TGCAGCGTTGCTACAGTCTCCTATGGCTACACCTTC.

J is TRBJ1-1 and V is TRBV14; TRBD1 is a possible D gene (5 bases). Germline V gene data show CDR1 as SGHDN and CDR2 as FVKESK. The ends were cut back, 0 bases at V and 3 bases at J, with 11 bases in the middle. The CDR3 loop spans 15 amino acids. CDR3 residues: CASSQEGALHTEAFF. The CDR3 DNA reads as TGTGCCAGCAGCCAAGAAGGGGCGCTACACACTGAAGCTTTCTTT.

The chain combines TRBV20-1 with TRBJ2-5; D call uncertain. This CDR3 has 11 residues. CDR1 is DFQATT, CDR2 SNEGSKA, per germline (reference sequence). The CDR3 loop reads CSRLVRETQYF. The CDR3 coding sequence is TGCAGCCGGCTCGTGCGTGAGACCCAGTACTTC.

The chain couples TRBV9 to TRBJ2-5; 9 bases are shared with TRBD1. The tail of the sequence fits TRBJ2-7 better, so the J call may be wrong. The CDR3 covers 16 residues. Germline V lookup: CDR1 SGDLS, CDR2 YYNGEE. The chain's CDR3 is CASSVYGGTGFDEQYF. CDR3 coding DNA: TGTGCCAGCAGCGTATATGGCGGGACAGGGTTTGACGAGCAGTACTTC.

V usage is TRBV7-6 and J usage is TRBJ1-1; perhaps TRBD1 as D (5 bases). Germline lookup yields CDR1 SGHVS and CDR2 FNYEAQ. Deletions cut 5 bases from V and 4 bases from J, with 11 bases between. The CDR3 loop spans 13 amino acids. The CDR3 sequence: CASSDETATEAFF. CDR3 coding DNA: TGTGCCAGCAGCGACGAGACAGCCACTGAAGCTTTCTTT.

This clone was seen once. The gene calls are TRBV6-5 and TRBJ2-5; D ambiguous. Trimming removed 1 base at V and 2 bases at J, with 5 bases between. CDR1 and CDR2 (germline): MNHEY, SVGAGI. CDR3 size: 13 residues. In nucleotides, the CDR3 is TGTGCCAGCAGTTACTATGGGCAAGAGACCCAGTACTTC. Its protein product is CASSYYGQETQYF.

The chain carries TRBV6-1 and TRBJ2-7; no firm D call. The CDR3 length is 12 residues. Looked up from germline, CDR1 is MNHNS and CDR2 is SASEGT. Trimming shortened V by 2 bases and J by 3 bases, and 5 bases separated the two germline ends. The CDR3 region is CASSETLYEQYF. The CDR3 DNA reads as TGTGCCAGCAGTGAAACCCTCTACGAGCAGTACTTC.